Listed below are T cell receptor beta chains from one sample, sequenced in a study of blood T cell repertoires in COVID-19. Sequenced by immunoSEQ multiplex PCR; TCRdb stores in-frame clones only, minus some. The sample holds 250,000 or so clones, 70% to 90% seen once. The specimen sequenced was PBMCs or T cells enriched from blood (not recorded which). Every receptor here comes from a woman between 50 and 59 years old who had been exposed to COVID-19. The CDR3 runs from the conserved cysteine through the conserved F or W. A D gene is named only where the DNA matches it firmly. Size values are once, few and many counts, or a class for expanded clones, and some rows have none.

TRBJ1-2 NA TRBV5-4 NA CASSFPSRDYGYTF TGTGCCAGCAGCTTTCCGAGTCGCGACTATGGCTACACCTTC
TRBJ2-5 TRBD1 TRBV3-1/TRBV3-2 few CASKDRGQETQYF TGTGCCAGCAAAGACAGGGGGCAAGAGACCCAGTACTTC
TRBJ2-7 TRBD2 TRBV7-2 NA CASSLANSGYEQYF TGTGCCAGCAGCTTAGCCAATAGCGGGTACGAGCAGTACTTC
TRBJ2-1 TRBD1 TRBV5-1 NA CASSSGTGNNEQFF TGCGCCAGCAGCTCCGGGACAGGCAACAATGAGCAGTTCTTC
TRBJ1-6 TRBD1 TRBV27 NA CASRGTVVNLSSYNSPLHF TGTGCCAGCAGGGGGACAGTAGTCAATCTAAGCTCCTATAATTCACCCCTCCACTTT
TRBJ1-5 NA TRBV9 NA CASSAPGHANQPQHF TGTGCCAGCAGTGCCCCGGGACATGCGAATCAGCCCCAGCATTTT
TRBJ2-3 TRBD2 TRBV13 few CASSSDSLADTDTQYF TGTGCCAGCAGCTCCGATTCACTAGCGGACACAGATACGCAGTATTTT
TRBJ2-5 NA TRBV7-8 NA CASSLEQVRETQYF TGTGCCAGCAGCTTAGAACAGGTTAGGGAGACCCAGTACTTC
TRBJ1-3 NA TRBV19 NA CASNLQAFGNTIYF TGTGCCAGTAACCTGCAGGCCTTTGGAAACACCATATATTTT
TRBJ1-2 NA TRBV13 NA CASSLRQGGYGYTF TGTGCCAGCAGCTTACGTCAGGGAGGCTATGGCTACACCTTC
TRBJ1-1 NA TRBV2 NA CASSEGAAGYTEAFF TGTGCCAGCAGTGAAGGGGCCGCGGGGTACACTGAAGCTTTCTTT